This T cell receptor (beta chain) was sequenced in a study of blood T cells in healthy people across ages. Broader study findings: Unsorted PBMC input precluded a conclusive naive versus antigen-experienced comparison.

Healthy Caucasian individuals from Russia aged 6 to 90 served as donors. Primers used in a second PCR of roughly 6 to 11 cycles were a sample-barcoded 5' primer and a J-beta primer mix. All samples yielded 3 million or more CDR3-containing paired-end reads. From the 5' RACE reads, TCRdb called clonotypes with MiXCR, one entry per CDR3 protein. The table has about 2 million distinct CDR3 sequences, about 49% seen once. V lost 0 bases to trimming and J lost 4 bases; unmatched junction nucleotides: 5. This CDR3 is 15 amino acids long. Germline V CDR1 and CDR2: SGDLS, YYNGEE. A remark on this clonotype: Antigen unknown.

The source of this sequence is a woman aged 40 to 50 in good health. V usage is TRBV9 and J usage is TRBJ2-7; 9 bases map to TRBD2. The specimen was blood. In DNA, the CDR3 is TGTGCCAGCAGCGTAGATCAGCGGGGGGAATACGAGCAGTACTTC. This translates into CASSVDQRGEYEQYF.